The 4 T cell receptor beta chains presented below share a single source sample, sequenced in a study of Ad26.COV2.S vaccination and SARS-CoV-2 variants. Sequencing used immunoSEQ multiplex PCR; TCRdb keeps in-frame clones, though not all of them. The data show 300,000 to 400,000 clones, roughly 90% seen once. The sample's treatment: around 19 received Ad26.COV2.S at low or high dose, single or two shots; 5 received placebo; per-sample allocation not given. Each sample was drawn 63 days after the first injection (of vaccine or placebo). Sequencing used peripheral blood, obtained in a trial of Ad26.COV2.S vaccine versus placebo. The origin of the receptors is a person between 18 and 59 years old who received the Ad26.COV2.S COVID-19 vaccine or a placebo.

This clone showed up just once. The V gene is TRBV5-1, the J gene TRBJ1-2; D uncertain. V lost 1 base and J lost 0, with 10 bases in between. The CDR3 is made up of 15 amino acids. The V gene's germline CDR1 is SGHRS and CDR2 YFSETQ. Here the CDR3 DNA reads TGCGCCAGCAGCTTGACTCCTCTCTCTAACTATGGCTACACCTTC. Its protein product is CASSLTPLSNYGYTF.

The chain links TRBV9 to TRBJ2-3; 13 bases match TRBD2. Germline loops: CDR1 SGDLS, CDR2 YYNGEE. CDR3 length: 15 residues. J gave up 6 bases and V 4 bases, and 5 bases lay outside the gene matches. The CDR3 DNA reads TGTGCCAGCAGCTACACTAGCGGGAGGGGGGATACGCAGTATTTT. It is translated as CASSYTSGRGDTQYF.

This chain uses TRBV7-9 with TRBJ1-5; TRBD1 aligns across 8 bases. From germline, CDR1 is SEHNR and CDR2 FQNEAQ (reference sequence). V trimming: 3 bases; J trimming: 1 base; junction bases outside the gene matches: 5. The CDR3 contains 16 residues. The CDR3 region has the DNA TGTGCCAGCAGCTTCTACAGGGGGGGGAGCAATCAGCCCCAGCATTTT. Protein sequence: CASSFYRGGSNQPQHF.

The chain recombines TRBV19 with TRBJ1-4; no definite D call. The CDR3 covers 13 residues. CDR1 LNHDA and CDR2 SQIVND come from the germline V gene (reference sequence). The V end lost 3 bases, the J end lost 4 bases, and 6 bases lay between the germline ends. CDR3 bases: TGTGCCAGTAGTATTCGGGGTAATGAAAAACTGTTTTTT. It is translated as CASSIRGNEKLFF.